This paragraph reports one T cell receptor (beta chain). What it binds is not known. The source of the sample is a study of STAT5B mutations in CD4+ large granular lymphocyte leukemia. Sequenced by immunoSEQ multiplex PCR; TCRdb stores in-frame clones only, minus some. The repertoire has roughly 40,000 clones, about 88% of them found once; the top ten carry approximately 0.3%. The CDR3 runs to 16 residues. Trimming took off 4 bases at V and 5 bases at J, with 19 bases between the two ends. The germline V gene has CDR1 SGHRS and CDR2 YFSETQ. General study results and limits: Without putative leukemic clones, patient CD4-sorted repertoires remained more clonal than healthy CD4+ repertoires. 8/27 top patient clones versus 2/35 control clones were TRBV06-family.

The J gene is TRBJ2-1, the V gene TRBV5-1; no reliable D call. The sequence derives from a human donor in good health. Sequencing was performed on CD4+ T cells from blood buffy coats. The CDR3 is CASSNPQNTANNEQFF. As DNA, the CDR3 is TGCGCCAGCAGCAACCCCCAAAATACAGCGAACAATGAGCAGTTCTTC.